This is a list of T cell receptor beta chains from one sample in a study of T cells after yellow fever vaccination. TCRdb reanalysed the 5' RACE reads using MiXCR and keeps one entry per CDR3 protein. The profile shows hundreds of thousands of distinct CDR3 sequences, around an eighth of them singletons. Sequenced here: PBMCs, sampled on the day of the yellow fever booster vaccination. These receptors came from a man in his thirties or forties who received the YFV17D yellow fever vaccine. Both conserved end residues are part of each CDR3. A D gene is named only where the DNA matches it firmly. Clone size, where shown, is once, few, many, or a class for clones that have expanded.

TRBJ1-1 . TRBV5-1 . CASSFLTGDNTEAFF TGCGCCAGCAGCTTCCTTACAGGTGACAACACTGAAGCTTTCTTT
TRBJ2-1 TRBD2 TRBV5-1 few CASKGLAGNPSSYNEQFF TGCGCCAGCAAGGGACTAGCGGGCAACCCCAGCTCCTACAATGAGCAGTTCTTC
TRBJ2-1 TRBD2 TRBV5-1 few CAVRGTSVIRFF TGCGCCGTCAGAGGCACTAGCGTGATTAGGTTCTTC
TRBJ1-2 . TRBV4-3 . CASSQDLGSYYGYTF TGCGCCAGCAGCCAAGACTTAGGGTCTTACTATGGCTACACCTTC
TRBJ2-2 TRBD2 TRBV20-1 . CSARTSGSVVGELFF TGCAGTGCTAGAACCAGCGGGAGTGTAGTCGGGGAGCTGTTTTTT
TRBJ2-5 . TRBV20-1 few CSAAGQETQYF TGCAGTGCTGCCGGACAAGAGACCCAGTACTTC
TRBJ2-1 TRBD2 TRBV6-4 few CASSVSSGIYNEQFF TGTGCCAGCAGTGTATCCAGCGGGATTTACAATGAGCAGTTCTTC
TRBJ2-6 . TRBV6-1 . CASSEGYSGANVLTF TGTGCCAGCAGTGAAGGTTACTCTGGGGCCAACGTCCTGACTTTC
TRBJ1-4 TRBD1 TRBV7-9 . CASCGQGAEKLFF TGTGCCAGCTGCGGACAGGGGGCTGAAAAACTGTTTTTT
TRBJ2-3 TRBD1 TRBV20-1 few CSATDRVGLPDTQYF TGCAGTGCTACGGACAGGGTCGGTTTACCAGATACGCAGTATTTT
TRBJ2-1 . TRBV20-1 . CSAREGGYNEQFF TGCAGTGCTAGAGAGGGTGGGTACAATGAGCAGTTCTTC
TRBJ2-3 TRBD2 TRBV6-2/TRBV6-3 . CASSFRWTSGSLDTQYF TGTGCCAGCAGTTTTCGATGGACTAGCGGGAGTTTGGATACGCAGTATTTT
TRBJ2-7 . TRBV7-8 few CASSLEEEQYF TGTGCCAGCAGCTTAGAGGAGGAGCAGTACTTC
TRBJ2-3 . TRBV7-2 . CASSPGMGLTDTQYF TGTGCCAGCAGCCCCGGCATGGGTCTCACAGATACGCAGTATTTT
TRBJ2-7 . TRBV30 . CAWSVWRDIYEQYF TGTGCCTGGAGTGTTTGGCGGGACATCTACGAGCAGTACTTC
TRBJ1-3 TRBD1 TRBV7-9 . CASSRDREWDTIYF TGTGCCAGCAGTCGGGACAGGGAGTGGGACACCATATATTTT
TRBJ2-3 TRBD1 TRBV30 few CACRDRADTQYF TGTGCCTGCCGCGACAGGGCAGATACGCAGTATTTT
TRBJ2-1 . TRBV24-1 . CATSDLLGNEKKFF TGTGCCACCAGTGATTTGTTGGGAAATGAGAAGAAGTTCTTC
TRBJ1-1 . TRBV28 few CASSLPPTLNTEAFF TGTGCCAGCAGTTTACCACCGACGTTGAACACTGAAGCTTTCTTT
TRBJ2-3 TRBD2 TRBV20-1 . CSARDGGRGADTQYF TGCAGTGCTAGAGATGGCGGGAGGGGGGCAGATACGCAGTATTTT
TRBJ1-3 . TRBV29-1 few CSVSGNPEPGDTIYF TGCAGCGTTTCCGGGAACCCAGAACCCGGAGACACCATATATTTT
TRBJ2-2 . TRBV7-6 . CASSLFEGGELFF TGTGCCAGCAGCTTATTCGAGGGCGGGGAGCTGTTTTTT
TRBJ2-1 TRBD1 TRBV4-1 few CASSHRRDRVYNEQFF TGCGCCAGCAGCCACCGCCGGGACAGGGTCTACAATGAGCAGTTCTTC
TRBJ2-3 TRBD1 TRBV25-1 few CASSEYRTGRKADTQYF TGTGCCAGCAGTGAATATAGGACAGGGCGTAAGGCAGATACGCAGTATTTT
TRBJ2-7 . TRBV7-9 . CASSLPIGEQYF TGTGCCAGCAGCCTTCCAATCGGCGAGCAGTACTTC
TRBJ2-5 TRBD2 TRBV7-9 . CASSLVGGREQETQYF TGTGCCAGCAGCTTAGTCGGCGGGAGAGAGCAAGAGACCCAGTACTTC
TRBJ2-7 TRBD2 TRBV20-1 . CSARASGLAGEKQYF TGCAGTGCTAGAGCTTCCGGACTAGCGGGAGAGAAGCAGTACTTC
TRBJ2-7 . TRBV4-2 many CASSQGLGTYEQYF TGTGCCAGCAGCCAAGGACTAGGGACCTACGAGCAGTACTTC
TRBJ2-7 . TRBV12-3/TRBV12-4 few CASSFGGGQYEQYF TGTGCCAGCAGTTTTGGCGGGGGACAATACGAGCAGTACTTC
TRBJ2-3 . TRBV3-1 few CASSPLPDTQYF TGTGCCAGCAGTCCCCTTCCAGATACGCAGTATTTT
TRBJ1-1 TRBD1 TRBV20-1 few CSARTGTENTEAFF TGCAGTGCTAGGACAGGGACGGAGAACACTGAAGCTTTCTTT
TRBJ1-4 TRBD1 TRBV19 few CASGAGGSVEKLFF TGTGCCAGTGGCGCAGGGGGTTCTGTTGAAAAACTGTTTTTT
TRBJ2-1 TRBD1 TRBV4-3 . CASSHIGQGDNEQFF TGCGCCAGCAGCCACATAGGACAGGGAGACAATGAGCAGTTCTTC
TRBJ2-3 TRBD2 TRBV7-8 . CASSGGTSGGADTQYF TGTGCCAGCAGCGGGGGGACTAGCGGGGGGGCAGATACGCAGTATTTT
TRBJ1-5 TRBD1 TRBV20-1 . CSAVPWDREFQPQHF TGCAGTGCTGTTCCCTGGGACAGGGAGTTTCAGCCCCAGCATTTT